These T cell receptor beta chains were read from a single sample in a study of identical twins. Via MiXCR, TCRdb re-called the 5' RACE reads, giving one row per CDR3 protein. The sample includes over 200,000 distinct CDR3 sequences, about 10% of them seen just once. Sequences were obtained from memory T cells sorted from blood. The receptors here all came from a man in his forties or fifties in good health. CDR3s include the opening cysteine and the closing phenylalanine or tryptophan. D genes are given only for firm matches. Size is omitted from some rows. Given values are once, few, many or a class for expanded clones.

D: TRBD1; V: TRBV6-1; size: -; J: TRBJ1-1; CDR3: CASRRTGGLYTEAFF; DNA: TGTGCCAGCAGAAGGACAGGGGGCCTGTACACTGAAGCTTTCTTT
D: TRBD2; V: TRBV7-2; size: -; J: TRBJ2-1; CDR3: CASSPLAGGPNEQFF; DNA: TGTGCCAGCAGCCCGCTAGCGGGAGGGCCCAATGAGCAGTTCTTC
D: -; V: TRBV20-1; size: few; J: TRBJ2-5; CDR3: CSASVGFQETQYF; DNA: TGCAGTGCTAGCGTCGGTTTCCAAGAGACCCAGTACTTC
D: -; V: TRBV20-1; size: many; J: TRBJ1-5; CDR3: CSARDLVSGQPQHF; DNA: TGCAGTGCTAGAGATCTGGTATCCGGCCAGCCCCAGCATTTT
D: TRBD1; V: TRBV20-1; size: -; J: TRBJ2-2; CDR3: CSARSQGAWGELFF; DNA: TGCAGTGCTAGGTCGCAGGGGGCATGGGGGGAGCTGTTTTTT
D: -; V: TRBV7-2; size: many; J: TRBJ2-7; CDR3: CASSLDHEQYF; DNA: TGTGCCAGCAGCTTAGACCACGAGCAGTACTTC
D: -; V: TRBV7-9; size: -; J: TRBJ2-5; CDR3: CASSLVMGETQYF; DNA: TGTGCCAGCAGCTTAGTAATGGGGGAGACCCAGTACTTC
D: TRBD2; V: TRBV24-1; size: -; J: TRBJ2-1; CDR3: CATSDSRTSPYNEQFF; DNA: TGTGCCACCAGTGATAGCCGGACTAGCCCCTACAATGAGCAGTTCTTC
D: TRBD2; V: TRBV12-3/TRBV12-4; size: -; J: TRBJ2-5; CDR3: CASSLRGRVQETQYF; DNA: TGTGCCAGCAGTTTACGCGGGAGGGTCCAAGAGACCCAGTACTTC
D: -; V: TRBV29-1; size: many; J: TRBJ2-6; CDR3: CSVAESGANVLTF; DNA: TGCAGCGTTGCAGAGTCTGGGGCCAACGTCCTGACTTTC
D: -; V: TRBV5-1; size: few; J: TRBJ2-1; CDR3: CASSLAPDIWTPYNEQFF; DNA: TGCGCCAGCAGCTTGGCCCCCGATATATGGACCCCTTACAATGAGCAGTTCTTC